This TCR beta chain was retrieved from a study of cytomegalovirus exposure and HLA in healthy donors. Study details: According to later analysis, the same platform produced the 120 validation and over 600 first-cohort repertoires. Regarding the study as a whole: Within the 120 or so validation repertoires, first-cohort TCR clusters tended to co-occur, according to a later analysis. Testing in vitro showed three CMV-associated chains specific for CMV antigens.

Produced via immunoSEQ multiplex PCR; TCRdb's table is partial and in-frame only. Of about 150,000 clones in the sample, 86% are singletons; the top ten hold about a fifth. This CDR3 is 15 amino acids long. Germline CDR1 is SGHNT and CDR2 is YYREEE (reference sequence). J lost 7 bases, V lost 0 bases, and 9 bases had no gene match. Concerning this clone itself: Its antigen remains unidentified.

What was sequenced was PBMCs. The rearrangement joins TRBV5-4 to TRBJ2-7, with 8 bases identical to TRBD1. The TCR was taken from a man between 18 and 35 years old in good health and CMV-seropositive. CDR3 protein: CASSLDLQGAGEQYF. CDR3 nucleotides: TGTGCCAGCAGCTTGGATCTGCAGGGGGCGGGGGAGCAGTACTTC.